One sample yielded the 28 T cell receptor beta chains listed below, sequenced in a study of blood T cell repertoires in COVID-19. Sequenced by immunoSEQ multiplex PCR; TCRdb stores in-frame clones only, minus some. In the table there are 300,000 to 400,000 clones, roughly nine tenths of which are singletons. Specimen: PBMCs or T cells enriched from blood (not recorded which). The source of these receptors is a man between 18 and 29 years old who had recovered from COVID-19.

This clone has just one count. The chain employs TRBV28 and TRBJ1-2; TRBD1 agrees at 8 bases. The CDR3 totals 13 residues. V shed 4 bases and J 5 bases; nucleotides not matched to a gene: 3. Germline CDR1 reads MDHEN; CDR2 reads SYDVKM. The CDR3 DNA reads TGTGCCAGCAGTTCCCGACAGGGGTATGGCTACACCTTC. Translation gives CASSSRQGYGYTF.

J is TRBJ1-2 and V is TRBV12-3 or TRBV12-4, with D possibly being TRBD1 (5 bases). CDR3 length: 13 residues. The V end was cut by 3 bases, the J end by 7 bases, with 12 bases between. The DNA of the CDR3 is TGTGCCAGCAGTTTTATGAGGGACTCTGGCTACACCTTC. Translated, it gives CASSFMRDSGYTF.

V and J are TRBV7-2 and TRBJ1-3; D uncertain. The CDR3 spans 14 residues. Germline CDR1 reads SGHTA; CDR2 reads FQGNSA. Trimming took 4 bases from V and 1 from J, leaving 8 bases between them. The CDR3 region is CASSSRTSGNTIYF. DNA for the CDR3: TGTGCCAGCAGCTCTCGGACTTCTGGAAACACCATATATTTT.

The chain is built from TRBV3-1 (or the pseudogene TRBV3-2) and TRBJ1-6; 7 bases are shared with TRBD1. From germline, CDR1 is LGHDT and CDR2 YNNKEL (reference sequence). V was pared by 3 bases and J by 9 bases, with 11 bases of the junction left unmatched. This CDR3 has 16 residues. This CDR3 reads CASSQNPGQPFSPLHF. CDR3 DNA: TGTGCCAGCAGCCAGAATCCGGGACAGCCGTTTTCACCCCTCCACTTT.

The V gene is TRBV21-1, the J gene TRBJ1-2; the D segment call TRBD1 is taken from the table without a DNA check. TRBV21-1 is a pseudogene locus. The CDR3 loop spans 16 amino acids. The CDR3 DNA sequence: TGTGCCAGCAGCAATCAAGTCAACAGGGCTGACTATGGCTACACCTTC. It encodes CASSNQVNRADYGYTF.

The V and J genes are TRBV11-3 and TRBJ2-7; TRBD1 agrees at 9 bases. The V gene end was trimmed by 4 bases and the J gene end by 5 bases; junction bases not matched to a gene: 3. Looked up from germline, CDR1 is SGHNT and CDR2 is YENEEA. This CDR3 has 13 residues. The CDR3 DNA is TGTGCCAGCAGCTGGACAGGGGACCACGAGCAGTACTTC. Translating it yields CASSWTGDHEQYF.

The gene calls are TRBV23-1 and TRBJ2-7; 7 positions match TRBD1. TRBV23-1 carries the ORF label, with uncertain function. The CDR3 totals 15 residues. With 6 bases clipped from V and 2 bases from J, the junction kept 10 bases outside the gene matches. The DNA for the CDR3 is TGCGCCAGCAGAACAACAGGGGATGGGACCTACGAGCAGTACTTC. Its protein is CASRTTGDGTYEQYF.

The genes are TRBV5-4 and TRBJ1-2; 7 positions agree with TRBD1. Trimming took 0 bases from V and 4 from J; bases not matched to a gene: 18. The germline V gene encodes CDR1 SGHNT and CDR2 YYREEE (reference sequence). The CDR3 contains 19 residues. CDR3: CASSLEFGAGDSIGYGYTF. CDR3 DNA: TGTGCCAGCAGCTTGGAATTTGGGGCAGGGGACAGTATAGGCTATGGCTACACCTTC.

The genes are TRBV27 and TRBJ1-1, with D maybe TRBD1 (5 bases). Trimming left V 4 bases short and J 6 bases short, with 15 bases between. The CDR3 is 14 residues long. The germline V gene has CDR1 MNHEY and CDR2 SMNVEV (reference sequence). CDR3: CASSSLGQSAEAFF. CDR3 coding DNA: TGTGCCAGCAGTTCTCTGGGGCAAAGTGCTGAAGCTTTCTTT.

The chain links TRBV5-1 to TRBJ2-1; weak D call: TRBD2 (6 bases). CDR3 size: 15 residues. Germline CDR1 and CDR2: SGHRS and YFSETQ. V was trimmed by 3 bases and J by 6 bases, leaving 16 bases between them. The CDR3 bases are TGCGCCAGCAGCTCGGAGGCGGGGAGCCTCAATGAGCAGTTCTTC. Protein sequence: CASSSEAGSLNEQFF.

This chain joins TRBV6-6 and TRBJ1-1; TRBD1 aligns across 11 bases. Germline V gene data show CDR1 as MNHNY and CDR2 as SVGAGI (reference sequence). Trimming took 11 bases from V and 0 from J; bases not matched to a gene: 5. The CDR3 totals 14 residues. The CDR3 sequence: CAVGQGAMNTEAFF. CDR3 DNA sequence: TGTGCCGTCGGACAGGGGGCGATGAACACTGAAGCTTTCTTT.

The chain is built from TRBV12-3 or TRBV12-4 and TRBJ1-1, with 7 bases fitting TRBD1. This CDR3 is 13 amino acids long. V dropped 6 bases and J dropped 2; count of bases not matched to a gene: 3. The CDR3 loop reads CASSRQGNTEAFF. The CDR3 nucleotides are TGTGCCAGCAGCAGACAGGGTAACACTGAAGCTTTCTTT.

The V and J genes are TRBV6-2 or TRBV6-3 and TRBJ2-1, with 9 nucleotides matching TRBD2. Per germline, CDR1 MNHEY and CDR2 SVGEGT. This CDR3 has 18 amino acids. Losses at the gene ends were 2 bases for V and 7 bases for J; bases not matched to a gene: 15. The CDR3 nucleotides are TGTGCCAGCAGTTACCCTGTCAATCTAGCGGGAAGAAGAAATGAGCAGTTCTTC. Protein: CASSYPVNLAGRRNEQFF.

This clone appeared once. Here the CDR3 reads CASSFAGGWTGELFF. DNA for the CDR3: TGCGCCAGCAGCTTTGCGGGAGGTTGGACCGGGGAGCTGTTTTTT. The chain has TRBV5-1 and TRBJ2-2, with 8 positions matching TRBD2. Germline V gives CDR1 SGHRS, CDR2 YFSETQ. The CDR3 covers 15 residues. Germline trimming cut 2 bases from V and 5 bases from J; bases unmatched to any gene: 5. The whole variable domain, remainder taken from reference TRBV5-1 and TRBJ2-2, is KAGVTQTPRYLIKTRGQQVTLSCSPISGHRSVSWYQQTPGQGLQFLFEYFSETQRNKGNFPGRFSGRQFSNSRSEMNVSTLELGDSALYLCASSFAGGWTGELFFGEGSRLTVL.

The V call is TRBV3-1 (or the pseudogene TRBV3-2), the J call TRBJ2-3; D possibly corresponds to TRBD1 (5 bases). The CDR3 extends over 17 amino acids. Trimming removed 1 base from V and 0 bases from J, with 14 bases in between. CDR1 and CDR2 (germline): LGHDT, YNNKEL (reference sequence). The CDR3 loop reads CASSQGWGPSSTDTQYF. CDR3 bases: TGTGCCAGCAGCCAAGGATGGGGCCCATCTAGCACAGATACGCAGTATTTT.

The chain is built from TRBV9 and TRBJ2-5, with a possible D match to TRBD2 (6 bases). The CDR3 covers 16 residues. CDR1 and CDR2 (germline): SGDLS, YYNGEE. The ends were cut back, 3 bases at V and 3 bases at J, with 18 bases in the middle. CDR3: CASSAAGGTGKETQYF. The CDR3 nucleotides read TGTGCCAGCAGCGCAGCGGGCGGGACGGGGAAAGAGACCCAGTACTTC.

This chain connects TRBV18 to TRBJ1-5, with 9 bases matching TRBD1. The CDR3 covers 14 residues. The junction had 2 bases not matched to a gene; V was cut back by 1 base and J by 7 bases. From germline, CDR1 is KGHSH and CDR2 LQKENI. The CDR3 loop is CASSPQGQGQPQHF. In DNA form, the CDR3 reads TGTGCCAGCTCACCACAGGGACAGGGACAGCCCCAGCATTTT.

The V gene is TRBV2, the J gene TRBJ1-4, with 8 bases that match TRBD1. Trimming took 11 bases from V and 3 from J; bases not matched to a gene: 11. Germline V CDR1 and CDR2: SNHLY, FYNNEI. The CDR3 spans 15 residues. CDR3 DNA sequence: TGTGCCGGACACCCAGGGGGCTTAGCTAATGAAAAACTGTTTTTT. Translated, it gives CAGHPGGLANEKLFF.

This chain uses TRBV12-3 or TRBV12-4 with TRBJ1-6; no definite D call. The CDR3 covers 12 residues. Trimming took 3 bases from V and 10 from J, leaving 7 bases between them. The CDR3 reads CASSFPGSPLHF. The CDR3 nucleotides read TGTGCCAGCAGTTTTCCGGGATCACCCCTCCACTTT.

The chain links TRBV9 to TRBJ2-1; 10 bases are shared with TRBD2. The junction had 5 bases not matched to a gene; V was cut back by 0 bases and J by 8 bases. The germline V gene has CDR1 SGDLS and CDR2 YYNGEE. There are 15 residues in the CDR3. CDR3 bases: TGTGCCAGCAGCGTAGCGCTAGCGGGAGTGGATGAGCAGTTCTTC. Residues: CASSVALAGVDEQFF.

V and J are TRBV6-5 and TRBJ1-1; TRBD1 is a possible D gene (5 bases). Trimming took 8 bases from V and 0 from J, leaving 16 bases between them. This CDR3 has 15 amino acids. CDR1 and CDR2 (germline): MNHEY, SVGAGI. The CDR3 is CASSRGSPMNTEAFF. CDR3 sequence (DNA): TGTGCCAGCTCCCGGGGGTCACCCATGAACACTGAAGCTTTCTTT.

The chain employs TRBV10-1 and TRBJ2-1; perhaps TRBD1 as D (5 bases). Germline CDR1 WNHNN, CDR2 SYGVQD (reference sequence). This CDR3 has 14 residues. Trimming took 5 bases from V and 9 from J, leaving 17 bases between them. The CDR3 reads CASSYQGIQGEQFF. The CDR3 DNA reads TGCGCCAGCAGTTATCAGGGAATTCAGGGTGAGCAGTTCTTC.

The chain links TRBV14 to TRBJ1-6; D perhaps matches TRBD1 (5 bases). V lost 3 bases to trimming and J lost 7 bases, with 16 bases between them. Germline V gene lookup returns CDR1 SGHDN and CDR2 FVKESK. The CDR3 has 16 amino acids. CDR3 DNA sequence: TGTGCCAGCAGCCAGCTTACGGGACTGAAGAATTCACCCCTCCACTTT. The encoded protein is CASSQLTGLKNSPLHF.

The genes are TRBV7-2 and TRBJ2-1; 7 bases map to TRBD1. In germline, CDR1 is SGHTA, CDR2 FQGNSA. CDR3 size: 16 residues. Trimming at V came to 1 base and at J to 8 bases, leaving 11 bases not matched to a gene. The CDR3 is CASSLEVGGLFDEQFF. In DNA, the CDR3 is TGTGCCAGCAGCTTAGAGGTAGGGGGCCTTTTTGATGAGCAGTTCTTC.

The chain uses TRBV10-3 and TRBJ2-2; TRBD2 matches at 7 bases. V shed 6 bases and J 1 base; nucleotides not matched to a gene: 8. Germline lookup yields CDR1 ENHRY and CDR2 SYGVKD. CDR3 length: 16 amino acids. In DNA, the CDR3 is TGTGCCATCAGCGCGGGACTATACAGGAACACCGGGGAGCTGTTTTTT. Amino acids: CAISAGLYRNTGELFF.

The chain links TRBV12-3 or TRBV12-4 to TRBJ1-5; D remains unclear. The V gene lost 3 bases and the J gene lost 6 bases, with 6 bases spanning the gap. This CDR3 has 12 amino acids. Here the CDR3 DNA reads TGTGCCAGCAGTTTCGGGAGTCAGCCCCAGCATTTT. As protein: CASSFGSQPQHF.

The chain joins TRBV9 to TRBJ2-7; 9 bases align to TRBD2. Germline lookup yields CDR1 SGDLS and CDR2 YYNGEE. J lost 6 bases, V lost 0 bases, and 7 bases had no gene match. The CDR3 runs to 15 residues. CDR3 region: CASSVGIAGESEQYF. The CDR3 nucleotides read TGTGCCAGCAGCGTAGGAATAGCGGGAGAATCCGAGCAGTACTTC.

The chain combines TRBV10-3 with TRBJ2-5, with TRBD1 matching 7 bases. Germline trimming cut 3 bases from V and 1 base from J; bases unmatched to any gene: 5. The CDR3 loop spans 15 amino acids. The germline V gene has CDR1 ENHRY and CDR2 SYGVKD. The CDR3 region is CAISEEGAIQETQYF. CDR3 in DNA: TGTGCCATCAGTGAAGAGGGGGCCATCCAAGAGACCCAGTACTTC.